Each of the 30 T cell receptor beta chains below was sequenced from the same sample in a study of CD8+CD57+ T cells in acquired aplastic anemia. Investigators profiled TCR beta VDJ and CDR3 from genomic DNA template. TCRdb used MiXCR to reprocess the reads, holding one entry per CDR3 protein. Among approximately 380,000 distinct CDR3 sequences listed, about 70% were seen once. The sample consisted of sorted CD4+, CD8+, or CD8+CD57+ T cells (not recorded which) from PBMCs. These receptors all come from a human donor in good health, serving as a control.

Note on this clonotype: Given the absence of the conserved phenylalanine or tryptophan at the CDR3 end, a read error is likely. Because the CDR3's place on the DNA is in doubt, the DNA is left out and the CDR3 is given as listed by TCRdb. The chain recombines TRBV7-2 with TRBJ1-1. The CDR3 sequence runs 13 residues, both termini included. The germline V gene encodes CDR1 SGHTA and CDR2 FQGNSA. The CDR3 loop is CASSLRRGGENEQ.

This sequence joins TRBV5-1 and TRBJ2-7; D may be TRBD1 or TRBD2 (5 bases each). Germline CDR1 and CDR2: SGHRS and YFSETQ. V lost 2 bases, J lost 3 bases, and 15 bases lay in between. CDR3 size: 15 residues. CDR3 region: CASSLNLEGLYEQYF. CDR3 bases: TGCGCCAGCAGCTTAAATCTAGAGGGGCTCTACGAGCAGTACTTC.

V usage is TRBV20-1 and J usage is TRBJ1-1; 9 nucleotides line up with TRBD1. CDR3 length: 14 amino acids. CDR1 DFQATT and CDR2 SNEGSKA come from the germline V gene (reference sequence). Trimming at V came to 3 bases and at J to 10 bases, leaving 12 bases not matched to a gene. The chain's CDR3 is CSASGPSGDRVAFF. CDR3 DNA sequence: TGCAGTGCTAGCGGGCCTTCAGGGGACAGGGTAGCTTTCTTT.

The V call is TRBV25-1, the J call TRBJ2-3; a weak D match, TRBD2 (7 bases). Trimming shortened V by 4 bases and J by 0 bases, and 8 bases separated the two germline ends. This CDR3 has 14 residues. Germline loops: CDR1 MGHDK, CDR2 SYGVNS. CDR3 amino acids: CASSGGGSTDTQYF. The CDR3 DNA is TGTGCCAGCAGTGGGGGGGGCAGCACAGATACGCAGTATTTT.

The rearrangement uses TRBV2 and TRBJ2-7; possible D gene TRBD1, 5 bases. The CDR3 extends over 15 amino acids. V dropped 6 bases and J dropped 9 bases, with 24 bases sitting between them. Germline V gives CDR1 SNHLY, CDR2 FYNNEI. CDR3 residues: CASSRQGGITQRQYF. The CDR3 nucleotides are TGTGCCAGCAGCCGGCAGGGTGGTATCACCCAGAGGCAGTACTTC.

The rearrangement joins TRBV10-3 to TRBJ2-7; D remains unclear. Trimming left V 6 bases short and J 1 base short, with 7 bases between. This CDR3 has 12 residues. The V gene's germline CDR1 is ENHRY and CDR2 SYGVKD. CDR3 DNA: TGTGCCATCAGGGACGGTTCCTACGAGCAGTACTTC. Translated, it gives CAIRDGSYEQYF.

This sequence joins TRBV7-9 and TRBJ2-3, with unresolved D. The end of the DNA aligns better with TRBJ1-2, so the J call may be wrong. Germline loops: CDR1 SEHNR, CDR2 FQNEAQ (reference sequence). The CDR3 is 12 amino acids. The CDR3 sequence: CASSTRAHGYTF. As DNA, the CDR3 is TGTGCCAGCAGCACACGGGCGCATGGCTACACCTTC.

CDR3 protein: CASSARTGKDEKLFF. For the CDR3, the DNA is TGTGCCAGCAGCGCAAGAACAGGGAAAGATGAAAAACTGTTTTTT. The rearrangement joins TRBV7-9 to TRBJ1-4; perhaps TRBD1 as D (6 bases). Trimming removed 5 bases at V and 6 bases at J, with 16 bases between. This CDR3 region has 15 residues. The germline V gene has CDR1 SEHNR and CDR2 FQNEAQ (reference sequence).

In nucleotides, the CDR3 is TGCAGTGCCCACCCCAGGGGGCGCGCCGAGCAGTACTTC. Amino acids: CSAHPRGRAEQYF. The rearrangement links TRBV20-1 to TRBJ2-7, with 8 bases that match TRBD1. The CDR3 loop spans 13 amino acids. The V gene end was trimmed by 6 bases and the J gene end by 6 bases; junction bases not matched to a gene: 10. Per the germline V gene, CDR1 is DFQATT and CDR2 is SNEGSKA (reference sequence).

This clonotype was counted many times. The rearrangement uses TRBV9 and TRBJ1-2; possibly TRBD1 for D (5 bases). Deletions cut 6 bases from V and 3 bases from J, with 12 bases between. CDR1 is SGDLS and CDR2 is YYNGEE in the germline V gene. The CDR3 is 13 residues long. The CDR3 DNA reads TGTGCCAGCAAGGACGGGACGTACTATGGCTACACCTTC. Translation gives CASKDGTYYGYTF.

A remark on this clonotype: The CDR3 end shows no conserved phenylalanine or tryptophan, and so a read error is likely. The limits of the CDR3 on the DNA are not certain, so only TCRdb's listed CDR3 is given. The V call is TRBV20-1, the J call TRBJ1-1. The CDR3 has 10 residues if both end residues are counted. Germline CDR1 DFQATT, CDR2 SNEGSKA (reference sequence). The CDR3 loop reads CSARVLGEGV.

This clonotype was seen a few times. The rearrangement uses TRBV9 and TRBJ1-2; maybe TRBD1 (5 bases). The CDR3 runs 12 residues. The germline CDR1 and CDR2 sequences are SGDLS and YYNGEE. The ends were cut back, 2 bases at V and 7 bases at J, with 9 bases in the middle. The CDR3 sequence: CASSVQGGGYTF. Written as DNA, the CDR3 is TGTGCCAGCAGCGTGCAGGGAGGTGGCTACACCTTC.

The chain couples TRBV5-6 to TRBJ2-1; TRBD1 is a possible D gene (5 bases). Germline CDR1 reads SGHDT; CDR2 reads YYEEEE. Deletions cut 2 bases from V and 7 bases from J, with 13 bases between. The CDR3 loop spans 14 amino acids. CDR3 DNA sequence: TGTGCCAGCAGCTTTGGACCCCAGGGAAATGAGCAGTTCTTC. This encodes CASSFGPQGNEQFF.

Many counts were recorded for this clonotype. This rearrangement joins TRBV6-2 or TRBV6-3 to TRBJ2-7; the match to TRBD1 covers 7 bases. In germline, CDR1 is MNHEY, CDR2 SVGEGT. The CDR3 runs 14 residues. The V gene end was trimmed by 2 bases and the J gene end by 4 bases; junction bases not matched to a gene: 5. The DNA for the CDR3 is TGTGCCAGCAGTTACGAGAACAGGGGATACGAGCAGTACTTC. It specifies CASSYENRGYEQYF.

Many counts were recorded for this clonotype. The chain links TRBV2 to TRBJ1-2; D perhaps matches TRBD1 (6 bases). The V gene lost 0 bases and the J gene lost 6 bases, with 11 bases spanning the gap. The germline V gene encodes CDR1 SNHLY and CDR2 FYNNEI. The CDR3 loop spans 14 amino acids. The CDR3 is CASSEAGPGDGYTF. The CDR3 DNA is TGTGCCAGCAGTGAAGCTGGGCCAGGGGATGGCTACACCTTC.

Notes on this clonotype: The conserved closing phenylalanine or tryptophan is absent in this CDR3, likely reflecting a read error. The DNA is omitted, as the CDR3 cannot be located on it reliably, and the CDR3 follows TCRdb's listing. The chain combines TRBV2 with TRBJ2-2; TRBD2 is the table's D call, not checked against the DNA. The CDR3 spans 16 residues, counting both ends. Looked up from germline, CDR1 is SNHLY and CDR2 is FYNNEI. The CDR3 loop reads CASSQEGGSVLGLLFG.

For this clonotype: Because it lacks the conserved phenylalanine or tryptophan at the end, this CDR3 is likely a read error. The chain is built from TRBV7-2 and TRBJ2-3, with D possibly TRBD1 on 5 matching bases. The CDR3 runs to 16 residues. CDR1 and CDR2 from the germline V gene are SGHTA and FQGNSA. The germline V and J ends were trimmed by 3 bases and 5 bases, with 18 bases remaining between them. The CDR3 spells CASSFGAPPPRDTQYL. The CDR3 DNA reads TGTGCCAGCAGCTTTGGGGCACCCCCACCGCGAGATACGCAGTATCTT.

As to this clonotype: This is likely a read error, given that the CDR3 carries no conserved phenylalanine or tryptophan at its end. Because the CDR3's place on the DNA is in doubt, the DNA is left out and the CDR3 is given as listed by TCRdb. The rearrangement uses TRBV7-8 and TRBJ2-2. The CDR3 comprises 9 residues, both ends counted. Germline V gene data show CDR1 as SGHVS and CDR2 as FQNEAQ. The CDR3: CASSLFSVI.

V is TRBV19 and J is TRBJ1-3; a possible D gene is TRBD1 (5 bases). This CDR3 spans 14 amino acids. V shed 3 bases and J shed 2 bases, with 8 bases lying between them. The germline V gene has CDR1 LNHDA and CDR2 SQIVND (reference sequence). DNA for the CDR3: TGTGCCAGTAGTATCTTAGGGGCTGGAAACACCATATATTTT. Its translation is CASSILGAGNTIYF.

The chain recombines TRBV15 with TRBJ2-7; no clear D. This CDR3 spans 14 amino acids. V lost 2 bases and J 11 bases, leaving 19 bases between the germline ends. Germline V gene lookup returns CDR1 LNHNV and CDR2 YYDKDF (reference sequence). The CDR3 sequence is CATSRTRYSYKEYF. CDR3 sequence (DNA): TGTGCCACCAGCAGAACTCGGTATTCCTACAAGGAGTACTTC.

This chain uses TRBV6-4 with TRBJ2-7; the match to TRBD1 covers 9 bases. Losses at the gene ends were 4 bases for V and 5 bases for J; bases not matched to a gene: 9. The CDR3 contains 15 residues. The V gene's germline CDR1 is MRHNA and CDR2 SNTAGT. The CDR3 DNA reads as TGTGCCAGCAGTGGACCCGGGACAGGGTCCCACGAGCAGTACTTC. This gives the protein CASSGPGTGSHEQYF.

The sample holds many counts of this clonotype. V gene TRBV3-1 combines with J gene TRBJ1-4, with a tentative D call TRBD1 (5 bases). Looked up from germline, CDR1 is LGHDT and CDR2 is YNNKEL (reference sequence). V was shortened by 2 bases and J by 0 bases, with 7 bases between the two germline ends. CDR3 length: 15 amino acids. The CDR3 DNA reads as TGTGCCAGCAGCCAACAGGGAACAACTAATGAAAAACTGTTTTTT. Its translation: CASSQQGTTNEKLFF. The full variable domain, rest sourced from reference TRBV3-1 and TRBJ1-4, is DTAVSQTPKYLVTQMGNDKSIKCEQNLGHDTMYWYKQDSKKFLKIMFSYNNKELIINETVPNRFSPKSPDKAHLNLHINSLELGDSAVYFCASSQQGTTNEKLFFGSGTQLSVL.

V gene TRBV9 combines with J gene TRBJ1-3, with a weak D call TRBD1 (5 bases). V shed 4 bases and J shed 11 bases, with 25 bases lying between them. The CDR3 loop spans 16 amino acids. The V gene's germline CDR1 is SGDLS and CDR2 YYNGEE. CDR3 in DNA: TGTGCCAGCAGCCCAGGAACCGGGGACCTAGCCTTGGCCATATATTTT. Protein product: CASSPGTGDLALAIYF.

The chain couples TRBV7-3 to TRBJ2-1, with 9 positions matching TRBD2. Looked up from germline, CDR1 is SGHTA and CDR2 is FQGTGA. J was trimmed by 9 bases and V by 3 bases; bases with no gene match: 6. This CDR3 is built from 14 residues. CDR3 region: CASSFGAGGLEQFF. CDR3 DNA: TGTGCCAGCAGCTTTGGAGCGGGGGGACTTGAGCAGTTCTTC.

Turning to this clonotype: A read error may account for a junction end that differs from germline. The chain joins TRBV7-2 to TRBJ1-2; D gene ambiguous. Germline V gene data show CDR1 as SGHTA and CDR2 as FQGNSA. The CDR3 length is 14 residues. The CDR3 region is CASRSPSRETEYFF. CDR3 nucleotides: TGTGCCAGCAGGTCTCCTAGCCGAGAGACTGAGTACTTCTTC.

As concerns this clonotype: Sequence at one end of the junction differs from germline and may be a read error. The chain recombines TRBV7-2 with TRBJ1-5; no firm D call. This CDR3 has 14 amino acids. Germline V gene sequence: CDR1 SGHTA, CDR2 FQGNSA. The CDR3 loop reads CASSPDRGDRRQPF. CDR3 in DNA: TGTGCCAGCAGCCCAGACCGGGGAGATCGGAGGCAGCCTTTT.

The chain employs TRBV7-2 and TRBJ1-1, with D uncertain. Germline V CDR1 and CDR2: SGHTA, FQGNSA. The CDR3 length is 14 residues. Trimming pared 4 bases from V and 0 bases from J, leaving 9 bases between. The CDR3 DNA follows: TGTGCCAGCAGCTCCCGAGAGGTGAACACTGAAGCTTTCTTT. This sequence encodes CASSSREVNTEAFF.

This clonotype was detected ten times or more. The chain is built from TRBV7-2 and TRBJ2-7, with D unclear. Trimming shortened V by 2 bases and J by 3 bases, and 20 bases separated the two germline ends. The CDR3 is 17 residues long. Germline CDR1 SGHTA, CDR2 FQGNSA. The CDR3 nucleotides are TGTGCCAGCAGCTTACGTTTGGCAGAAGTCAGAATCTACGAGCAGTACTTC. Translated: CASSLRLAEVRIYEQYF.

V usage is TRBV2 and J usage is TRBJ1-1, with D hard to call. The V end lost 3 bases, the J end lost 2 bases, and 10 bases lay between the germline ends. From germline, CDR1 is SNHLY and CDR2 FYNNEI. The CDR3 covers 14 residues. This chain's CDR3 is CASSDRHFNTEAFF. In DNA, the CDR3 is TGTGCCAGCAGTGATAGACATTTTAACACTGAAGCTTTCTTT.

A remark on this clonotype: One end of the junction is discordant with germline, which a read error may explain. This chain joins TRBV7-8 and TRBJ1-2, with a tentative D call TRBD1 (5 bases). The CDR3 runs to 14 residues. From germline, CDR1 is SGHVS and CDR2 FQNEAQ. CDR3 coding DNA: TGTGCCAGCAGCTTACCGGGGAGGGGTGGTGGCACCACGTTC. Its protein is CASSLPGRGGGTTF.